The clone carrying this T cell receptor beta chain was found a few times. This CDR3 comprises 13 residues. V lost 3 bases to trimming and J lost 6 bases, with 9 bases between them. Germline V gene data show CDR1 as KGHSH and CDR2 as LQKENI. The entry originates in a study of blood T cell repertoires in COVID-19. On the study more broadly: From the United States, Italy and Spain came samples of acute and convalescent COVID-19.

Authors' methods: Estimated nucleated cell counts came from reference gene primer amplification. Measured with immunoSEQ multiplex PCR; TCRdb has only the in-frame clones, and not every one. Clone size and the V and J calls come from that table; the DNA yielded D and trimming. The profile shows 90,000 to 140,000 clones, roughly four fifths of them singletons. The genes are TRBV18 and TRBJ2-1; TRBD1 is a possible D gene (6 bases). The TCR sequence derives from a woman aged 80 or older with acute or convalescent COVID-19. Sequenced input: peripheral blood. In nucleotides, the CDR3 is TGTGCCAGCTCACCCGGACAGTTCAATGAGCAGTTCTTC. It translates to CASSPGQFNEQFF.